Below are 8 T cell receptor beta chains sequenced from a single sample in a study of T cell responses to AZD1222 COVID-19 vaccine. Clones were read by immunoSEQ multiplex PCR, and TCRdb kept only the in-frame ones, dropping some. This sample has tens of thousands of clones, with over 75% found just once. The material sequenced was peripheral blood, taken 28 days after the second AZD1222 dose. Receptors were obtained from an adult who received the AZD1222 COVID-19 vaccine.

The rearrangement links TRBV28 to TRBJ1-5; D is unclear. There are 14 residues in the CDR3. The V gene lost 3 bases and the J gene lost 1 base, with 7 bases spanning the gap. Germline V lookup: CDR1 MDHEN, CDR2 SYDVKM. The CDR3 loop reads CASSFGMSNQPQHF. The CDR3 region has the DNA TGTGCCAGCAGTTTTGGTATGAGCAATCAGCCCCAGCATTTT.

The chain couples TRBV5-5 to TRBJ1-5; 9 bases match TRBD1. CDR1 is SGHKS and CDR2 is YYEKEE in the germline V gene (reference sequence). The trim removed 4 bases at V and 1 base at J, leaving 15 bases unmatched. The CDR3 contains 19 residues. CDR3 in DNA: TGTGCCAGCAGCCGGACATTCCGGGACAGGGTAGTGAGCAATCAGCCCCAGCATTTT. Its protein product is CASSRTFRDRVVSNQPQHF.

The chain carries TRBV4-3 and TRBJ2-1; D gene ambiguous. The CDR3 sequence is 15 residues long. Trimming cost V 0 bases and J 0 bases, with 6 bases left between them. Germline V gene lookup returns CDR1 LGHNA and CDR2 YSLEER. The CDR3 loop is CASSQDIGSYNEQFF. CDR3 coding DNA: TGCGCCAGCAGCCAAGATATCGGCTCCTACAATGAGCAGTTCTTC.

This sequence joins TRBV28 and TRBJ1-1; D gene ambiguous. V was clipped by 4 bases and J by 7 bases, with 13 bases between them. CDR3 length equals 13 residues. CDR1 is MDHEN, CDR2 SYDVKM, per germline. The CDR3 spells CASSYGGRSEAFF. The CDR3 DNA reads as TGTGCCAGCAGTTATGGCGGGAGGAGTGAAGCTTTCTTT. The whole variable domain, filled in from reference TRBV28 and TRBJ1-1, reads DVKVTQSSRYLVKRTGEKVFLECVQDMDHENMFWYRQDPGLGLRLIYFSYDVKMKEKGDIPEGYSVSREKKERFSLILESASTNQTSMYLCASSYGGRSEAFFGQGTRLTVV.

The chain employs TRBV27 and TRBJ2-6; TRBD1 matches 11 bases. V lost 3 bases and J lost 1; bases outside the gene matches: 5. The CDR3 contains 18 residues. Per germline, CDR1 MNHEY and CDR2 SMNVEV (reference sequence). CDR3 protein: CASSFKGTGGSGANVLTF. The DNA of the CDR3 is TGTGCCAGCAGTTTTAAGGGGACAGGGGGATCTGGGGCCAACGTCCTGACTTTC.

The V gene is TRBV30, the J gene TRBJ1-1; maybe TRBD1 (5 bases). The CDR3 has 12 amino acids. V was cut by 2 bases and J by 13 bases, with 17 bases left in between. The germline V gene has CDR1 GTSNPN and CDR2 SVGIG (reference sequence). The CDR3: CAWSRDALSDFF. The CDR3 nucleotides are TGTGCCTGGAGTAGGGACGCCCTTAGTGATTTCTTT.

This chain joins TRBV7-8 and TRBJ2-2; 7 bases line up with TRBD1. Per the germline V gene, CDR1 is SGHVS and CDR2 is FQNEAQ. The CDR3 covers 15 residues. The J segment lost 7 bases and the V segment lost 5 bases, leaving 10 bases of the junction unmatched. The DNA for the CDR3 is TGTGCCAGCAGCCCGGGACAGCTAGGGAACGGGGAGCTGTTTTTT. The encoded protein is CASSPGQLGNGELFF.

This clone has only one observation. The genes are TRBV24-1 and TRBJ1-4; D uncertain. Germline V gives CDR1 KGHDR, CDR2 SFDVKD. Trimming pared 10 bases from V and 8 bases from J, leaving 16 bases between. CDR3 length: 13 residues. The CDR3 is CATCSGEGEKLFF. The CDR3, as DNA: TGTGCCACGTGCTCGGGAGAAGGCGAAAAACTGTTTTTT.